The 8 T cell receptor beta chains below were found in one sample sequenced in a study of Graves' ophthalmopathy and Graves' hyperthyroidism. TCR beta CDR3 regions were amplified from RNA transcripts. After a first-round RT-PCR with HTBI primers, a second-round multiplex PCR was run. TCRdb independently ran MiXCR on the multiplex PCR reads; one entry per CDR3 protein. The sample shows 650,000 to 900,000 distinct CDR3 sequences, 40% of them seen only once. Sequencing was done on a sample of peripheral blood. These receptors all come from an adult man with Graves' ophthalmopathy.

This clonotype turned up a few times. The J gene is TRBJ2-7, the V gene TRBV15, with D unresolved. The germline V gene has CDR1 LNHNV and CDR2 YYDKDF (reference sequence). The V end was cut by 1 base, the J end by 3 bases, with 13 bases between. The CDR3 extends over 15 amino acids. DNA for the CDR3: TGTGCCACCAGCAGAGCTCTTGGCGAACTCTACGAGCAGTACTTC. The encoded protein is CATSRALGELYEQYF.

In regard to this clonotype: At one boundary the junction diverges from the germline segment, which might be a read error. The chain carries TRBV10-1 and TRBJ2-6; D uncertain. The CDR3 is 15 amino acids. Germline CDR1 WNHNN, CDR2 SYGVQD (reference sequence). The CDR3 protein is CASSENSSEANVLTF. The CDR3 coding sequence is TGCGCCAGCAGTGAAAACAGCTCTGAGGCCAACGTCCTGACTTTC.

The V gene is TRBV20-1, the J gene TRBJ2-2; no clear D gene. V gave up 2 bases and J gave up 2 bases, with 6 bases separating them. This CDR3 region has 13 residues. Germline V CDR1 and CDR2: DFQATT, SNEGSKA (reference sequence). The CDR3 DNA follows: TGCAGTGCTAGATCAGTAAACACCGGGGAGCTGTTTTTT. It codes for CSARSVNTGELFF.

V is TRBV15 and J is TRBJ2-3; D unclear. The germline V gene has CDR1 LNHNV and CDR2 YYDKDF (reference sequence). The length of the CDR3 is 16 residues. Trimming cost V 2 bases and J 4 bases, with 16 bases left between them. The CDR3 DNA follows: TGTGCCACCAGCAGAAGACCCCCACCTCAGGCAGATACGCAGTATTTT. It encodes CATSRRPPPQADTQYF.

This chain connects TRBV10-3 to TRBJ2-2; TRBD2 is a possible D gene (5 bases). The V gene lost 2 bases and the J gene lost 4 bases, with 8 bases spanning the gap. This CDR3 comprises 14 residues. Germline CDR1 and CDR2: ENHRY and SYGVKD. In DNA form, the CDR3 reads TGTGCCATCAGTGAGGGCACTAGCACCGGGGAGCTGTTTTTT. This sequence encodes CAISEGTSTGELFF.

The V call is TRBV5-1, the J call TRBJ2-5, with 9 bases identical to TRBD1. Germline V gene data show CDR1 as SGHRS and CDR2 as YFSETQ. CDR3 length equals 15 residues. The V gene end was trimmed by 4 bases and the J gene end by 5 bases; junction bases not matched to a gene: 9. The CDR3 DNA follows: TGCGCCAGCAGCGGTGCACAGGGGGCGAGGGAGACCCAGTACTTC. Its translation is CASSGAQGARETQYF. Based on the CDR3 plus reference TRBV5-1 and TRBJ2-5, the full variable domain is KAGVTQTPRYLIKTRGQQVTLSCSPISGHRSVSWYQQTPGQGLQFLFEYFSETQRNKGNFPGRFSGRQFSNSRSEMNVSTLELGDSALYLCASSGAQGARETQYFGPGTRLLVL.

This clonotype was seen at least ten times. The chain is built from TRBV16 and TRBJ1-1, with D hard to call. The CDR3 consists of 15 residues. The V end was cut by 1 base, the J end by 1 base, with 10 bases between. The germline V gene encodes CDR1 KGHSY and CDR2 FQNENV. CDR3: CASSQFPTENTEAFF. DNA for the CDR3: TGTGCCAGCAGCCAATTCCCGACGGAGAACACTGAAGCTTTCTTT. Combining the CDR3 with reference TRBV16 and TRBJ1-1 gives the whole variable domain GEEVAQTPKHLVRGEGQKAKLYCAPIKGHSYVFWYQQVLKNEFKFLISFQNENVFDETGMPKERFSAKCLPNSPCSLEIQATKLEDSAVYFCASSQFPTENTEAFFGQGTRLTVV.

Notes on this clonotype: The CDR3 does not close with the conserved phenylalanine or tryptophan, likely indicating a read error. The V gene is TRBV11-2, the J gene TRBJ2-3; 9 bases fit TRBD1. The CDR3 has 14 amino acids. J lost 5 bases, V lost 5 bases, and 5 bases had no gene match. Germline values: CDR1 SGHAT, CDR2 FQNNGV. DNA of the CDR3: TGTGCCAGCAGCCCACAGGGGGCGGAAGATACGCAGTATTCT. It encodes CASSPQGAEDTQYS.